The source of this TCR beta chain is a study of cytomegalovirus exposure and HLA in healthy donors. Study-wide results and caveats: Cytomegalovirus-associated TCR beta chains were listed, numbering under 200. Later genetic work tied a missense DCLRE1C variant to beta-chain V and J trimming. Presence/absence analyses assumed roughly uniform sequencing depth across donors, which may not hold.

Only one count was recorded for this clone. Its antigen is currently unknown. PCR involved 60 Vbeta and 13 Jbeta primers. Per the authors' pipeline: Later, an analysis found roughly 80 million unique TCR beta chains, and 8.5 million to 12 million of these were shared. Data came from immunoSEQ multiplex PCR; TCRdb stores just in-frame clones and leaves some out. The V and J calls and clone size come from that table; D and trimming were worked out from the DNA. Of 95,000 to 150,000 clones in the sample, around 75% were seen once. V shed 1 base, J shed 1 base, and the junction held 1 base outside the gene matches. The CDR3 length is 16 residues. The germline CDR1 and CDR2 sequences are SEHNR and FQNEAQ (reference sequence).

The specimen sequenced was PBMCs. V usage is TRBV7-9 and J usage is TRBJ2-2, with 9 bases lining up with TRBD2. The TCR sequence derives from a woman aged 50 to 60 in good health and CMV-seronegative. CDR3 DNA: TGTGCCAGCAGCTTAGGACTAGCGGAGAACACCGGGGAGCTGTTTTTT. This sequence encodes CASSLGLAENTGELFF.